The entry that follows covers one T cell receptor beta chain sequence. Its antigen specificity is not known. No base qualities exist here, and no much larger clone lies one base off it. The CDR3 numbers 14 residues from cysteine through phenylalanine. Only the CDR3 portion is preserved as DNA: 42 bases, with reading frame beginning at the first base. V is cut by 1 base and J by 6 bases, and the space between the germline ends is 9 bases. Via the germline V gene, CDR1 is MNHEY and CDR2 SVGAGI. This sample's treatment or condition label indicates: preoperative locoregional IRX-2 cytokine immunotherapy. The samples were obtained from a phase Ib study that tested preoperative, locoregional IRX-2 cytokine immunotherapy designed to prime immune responses. Before surgery, IRX-2 was given to the donors, who were patients with early-stage breast cancer. This sample is part of a study of preoperative IRX-2 immunotherapy in early breast cancer (dated by TCRdb to between 2019 and 2020).

Receptor amplification or capture employed the immunoSEQ multiplex PCR assay. As stored in TCRdb, this immuneACCESS dataset retains in-frame rearrangements with V and J assigned. A fraction of the clones does not appear; measured against another copy, unresolved V genes explain less than half of the discrepancy, and the remainder lacks a known reason. The sample has around 62,000 clones on record, less than 95% of them singletons. The ten biggest clones cover under 2% of the sample. The chain is encoded by TRBV6-5 joined to TRBJ2-2; a confident D gene designation cannot be given. The specimen was obtained from a patient treated with IRX-2 immunotherapy. This TCR derives from a human donor with breast cancer. Here is the DNA: TGTGCCAGCAGTTACTTATTTATTTCCGGGGAGCTGTTTTTT. Its translation reads: CASSYLFISGELFF.